This T cell receptor (beta chain) was identified during a study of cytomegalovirus exposure and HLA in healthy donors. Findings of the study overall: Over 150 TCR beta chains were listed as cytomegalovirus-associated.

While the first cohort had 600 to 800 subjects, the donors belonged to the separate validation cohort of about 130 subjects. A word on this clone: The target antigen is unknown.

The protocol was immunoSEQ multiplex PCR, while the TCRdb copy is restricted to in-frame clones and leaves out a portion. The sample lists more than 55,000 clones; 95% to 96% were seen once. This CDR3 spans 16 amino acids. The junction had 8 bases not matched to a gene; V was cut back by 6 bases and J by 4 bases. Germline lookup yields CDR1 KGHSH and CDR2 LQKENI. The sequence derives from a young man in good health and CMV-seronegative. V usage is TRBV18 and J usage is TRBJ2-3; 12 bases fit TRBD2. Sample: PBMCs. For the CDR3, the DNA is TGTGCCAGCTCGTACCTAGCGGGAGGGCCATCAGATACGCAGTATTTT. Amino acids: CASSYLAGGPSDTQYF. Filled out from reference TRBV18 and TRBJ2-3, the complete variable domain reads NAGVMQNPRHLVRRRGQEARLRCSPMKGHSHVYWYRQLPEEGLKFMVYLQKENIIDESGMPKERFSAEFPKEGPSILRIQQVVRGDSAAYFCASSYLAGGPSDTQYFGPGTRLTVL.